This T cell receptor (beta chain) was captured in a study of blood T cell repertoires in COVID-19. Assay: immunoSEQ multiplex PCR; the TCRdb copy retains only in-frame clones and omits some. The table has around 150,000 clones, approximately 92% seen once. Germline loops: CDR1 LGHNA, CDR2 YSLEER. The CDR3 totals 16 residues. V lost 6 bases to trimming and J lost 5 bases; unmatched junction nucleotides: 11. Followed over time, Seattle patients had been enrolled while infection was active. What was sequenced was peripheral blood. This chain joins TRBV4-3 and TRBJ2-3, with 10 bases matching TRBD2. This TCR derives from a man aged 30-40 years with COVID-19, enrolled during active disease. The CDR3 coding sequence is TGCGCCAGCAGTGACGAGCGGGAGGGTGGGAGAGATACGCAGTATTTT. This codes for CASSDEREGGRDTQYF.